The clone carrying this T cell receptor beta chain came up a few times. The data derive from a study of blood T cell repertoires in COVID-19. The wider study: The United States, Italy and Spain provided the acute and convalescent COVID-19 samples. T cells, B-cell-depleted T cells, or PBMCs supplied cDNA or gDNA.

Original methodology: Reference gene primer amplification gave nucleated cell count estimates. This table comes from immunoSEQ multiplex PCR, and its TCRdb copy is limited to in-frame clones, with some not included. Clone size and the V and J calls come from that table; the DNA yielded D and trimming. The sample has more than 150,000 clones; approximately 85% are singletons. Germline CDR1 is MDHEN and CDR2 is SYDVKM. The CDR3 spans 13 residues. J lost 6 bases, V lost 6 bases, and 3 bases had no gene match. The gene calls are TRBV28 and TRBJ1-5; 9 bases map to TRBD1. The sequence was obtained from a woman of 80 years or more with acute or convalescent COVID-19. The sequenced sample consisted of peripheral blood. CDR3 loop: CASRGTGSQPQHF. The CDR3 nucleotides read TGTGCCAGCAGGGGGACAGGGAGTCAGCCCCAGCATTTT.